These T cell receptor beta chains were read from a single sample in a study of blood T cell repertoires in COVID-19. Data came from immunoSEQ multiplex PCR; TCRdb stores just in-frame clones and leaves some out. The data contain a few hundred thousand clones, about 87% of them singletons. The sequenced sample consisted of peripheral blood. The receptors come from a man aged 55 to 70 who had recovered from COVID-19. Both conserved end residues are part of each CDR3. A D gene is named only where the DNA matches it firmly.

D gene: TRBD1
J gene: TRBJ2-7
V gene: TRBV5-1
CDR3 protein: CASSPDRGEQYF
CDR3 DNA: TGCGCCAGCAGCCCGGACAGGGGCGAGCAGTACTTC

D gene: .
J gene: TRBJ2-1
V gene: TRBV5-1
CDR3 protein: CASSLEPGNNEQFF
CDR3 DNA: TGCGCCAGCAGCTTGGAGCCGGGGAACAATGAGCAGTTCTTC

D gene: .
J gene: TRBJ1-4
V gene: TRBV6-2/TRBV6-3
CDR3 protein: CASSYGQLNEKLFF
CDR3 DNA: TGTGCCAGCAGTTACGGACAGCTTAATGAAAAACTGTTTTTT

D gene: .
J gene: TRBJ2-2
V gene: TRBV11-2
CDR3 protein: CASSFSRVTGELFF
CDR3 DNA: TGTGCCAGCAGCTTTTCGAGGGTGACCGGGGAGCTGTTTTTT

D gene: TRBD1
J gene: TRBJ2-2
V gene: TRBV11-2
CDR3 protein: CASSLGPGQKNTGELFF
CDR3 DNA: TGTGCCAGCAGCTTAGGTCCGGGACAGAAGAACACCGGGGAGCTGTTTTTT

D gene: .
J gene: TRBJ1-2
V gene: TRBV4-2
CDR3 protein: CASSQEWGLYGYTF
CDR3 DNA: TGTGCCAGCAGCCAAGAATGGGGGCTGTATGGCTACACCTTC

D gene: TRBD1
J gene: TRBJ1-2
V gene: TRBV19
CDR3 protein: CASSTGTGTWTDGYTF
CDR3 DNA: TGTGCCAGTAGTACCGGGACAGGGACCTGGACGGATGGCTACACCTTC

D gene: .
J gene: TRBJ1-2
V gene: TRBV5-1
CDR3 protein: CASSLEGRVGGYTF
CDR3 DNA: TGCGCCAGCAGCTTGGAAGGCAGGGTAGGGGGCTACACCTTC

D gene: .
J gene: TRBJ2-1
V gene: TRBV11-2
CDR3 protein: CASSRGGRADYNEQFF
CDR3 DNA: TGTGCCAGCAGCAGGGGGGGGAGGGCTGACTACAATGAGCAGTTCTTC

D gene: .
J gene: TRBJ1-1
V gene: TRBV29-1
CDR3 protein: CSVVRGPEAFF
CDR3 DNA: TGCAGCGTTGTTAGGGGCCCTGAAGCTTTCTTT

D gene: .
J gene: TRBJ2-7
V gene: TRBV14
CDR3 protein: CASSHPGGMVYEQYF
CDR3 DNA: TGTGCCAGCAGCCACCCTGGGGGGATGGTCTACGAGCAGTACTTC